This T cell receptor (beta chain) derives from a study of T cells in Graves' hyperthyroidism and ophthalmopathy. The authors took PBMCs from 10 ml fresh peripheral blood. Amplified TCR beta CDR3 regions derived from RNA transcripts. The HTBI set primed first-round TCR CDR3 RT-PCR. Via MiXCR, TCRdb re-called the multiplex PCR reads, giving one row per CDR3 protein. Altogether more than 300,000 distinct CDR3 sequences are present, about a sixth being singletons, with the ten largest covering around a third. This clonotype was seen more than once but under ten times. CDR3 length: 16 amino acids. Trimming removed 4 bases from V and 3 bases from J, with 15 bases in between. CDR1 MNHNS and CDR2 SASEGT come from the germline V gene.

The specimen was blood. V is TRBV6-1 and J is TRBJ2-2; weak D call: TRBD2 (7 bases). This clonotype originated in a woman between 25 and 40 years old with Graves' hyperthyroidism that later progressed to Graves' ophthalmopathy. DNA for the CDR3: TGTGCCAGCAGTGCTTTGGGGGGGCGGTACACCGGGGAGCTGTTTTTT. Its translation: CASSALGGRYTGELFF.